This T cell receptor beta chain was captured in a study of blood T cell repertoires in COVID-19. Study-level background: PBMCs, B-cell-depleted T cells, or T cells were the source of the cDNA or gDNA that made up the material.

Per the original methods: Estimated nucleated cell counts came from reference gene primer amplification. Profiling relied on immunoSEQ multiplex PCR, and the TCRdb table lists in-frame clones only, not all of them. That table gives V, J and clone size, and the DNA gave D and trimming. Counted here are about 380,000 clones, around 87% occurring once; the ten biggest clones make up roughly 1.4%. From germline, CDR1 is LGHDT and CDR2 YNNKEL (reference sequence). The length of the CDR3 is 12 residues. Trimming took 4 bases from V and 1 from J, leaving 5 bases between them. Two negative PCRs, clearance, or symptom resolution characterized the recovered Cohort 3 donors.

This chain uses TRBV3-1 (or the pseudogene TRBV3-2) with TRBJ2-7; D not resolved. This TCR was recovered from a man aged 25-45 years who had recovered from COVID-19. Material for sequencing was PBMCs or T cells enriched from blood (not recorded which). Here the CDR3 DNA reads TGTGCCAGCAGCCTACAGTCCTACGAGCAGTACTTC. Protein: CASSLQSYEQYF.